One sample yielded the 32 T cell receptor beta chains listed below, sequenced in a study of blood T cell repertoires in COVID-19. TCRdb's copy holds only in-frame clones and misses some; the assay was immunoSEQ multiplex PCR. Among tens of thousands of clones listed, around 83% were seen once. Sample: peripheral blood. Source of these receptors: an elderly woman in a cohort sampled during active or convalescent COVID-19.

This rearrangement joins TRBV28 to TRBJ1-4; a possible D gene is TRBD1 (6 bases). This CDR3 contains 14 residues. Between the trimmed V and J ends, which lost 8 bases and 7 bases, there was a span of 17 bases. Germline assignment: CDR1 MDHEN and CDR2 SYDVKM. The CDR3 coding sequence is TGTGCCAGCGGGACAACAGGTATTGGTGAAAAACTGTTTTTT. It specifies CASGTTGIGEKLFF.

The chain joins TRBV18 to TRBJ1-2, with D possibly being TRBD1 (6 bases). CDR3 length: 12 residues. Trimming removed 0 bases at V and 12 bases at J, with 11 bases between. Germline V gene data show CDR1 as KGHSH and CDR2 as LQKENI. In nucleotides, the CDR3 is TGTGCCAGCTCACCACCACAGGGTGTACACACCTTC. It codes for CASSPPQGVHTF.

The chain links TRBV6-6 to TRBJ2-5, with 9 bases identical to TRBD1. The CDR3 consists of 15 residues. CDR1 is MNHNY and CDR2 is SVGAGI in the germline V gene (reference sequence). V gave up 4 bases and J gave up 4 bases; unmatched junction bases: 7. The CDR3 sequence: CASSFLDRGPETQYF. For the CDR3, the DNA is TGTGCCAGCAGTTTCTTGGACAGGGGCCCAGAGACCCAGTACTTC.

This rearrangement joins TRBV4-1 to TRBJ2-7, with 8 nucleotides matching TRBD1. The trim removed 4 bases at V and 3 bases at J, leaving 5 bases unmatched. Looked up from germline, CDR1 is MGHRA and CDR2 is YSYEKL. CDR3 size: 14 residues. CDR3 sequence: CASSPVDRGYEQYF. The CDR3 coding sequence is TGCGCCAGCAGCCCGGTCGACAGGGGCTACGAGCAGTACTTC.

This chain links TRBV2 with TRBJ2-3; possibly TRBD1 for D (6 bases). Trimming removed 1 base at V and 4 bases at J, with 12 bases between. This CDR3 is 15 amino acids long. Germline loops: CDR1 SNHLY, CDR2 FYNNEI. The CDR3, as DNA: TGTGCCAGCAGTGAAGGACAGGCCTCGGCAGATACGCAGTATTTT. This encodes CASSEGQASADTQYF.

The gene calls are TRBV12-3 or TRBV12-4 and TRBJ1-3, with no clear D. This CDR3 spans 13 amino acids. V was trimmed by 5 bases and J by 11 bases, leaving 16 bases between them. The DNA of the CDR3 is TGTGCCAGCAGTCAACCTAGGTTGGGTGCCATATATTTT. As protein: CASSQPRLGAIYF.

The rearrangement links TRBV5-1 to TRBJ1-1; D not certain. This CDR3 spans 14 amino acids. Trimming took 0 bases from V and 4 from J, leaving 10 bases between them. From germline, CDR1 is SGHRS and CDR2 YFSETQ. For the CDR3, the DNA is TGCGCCAGCAGCTTGGCACGACGGGGCACTGAAGCTTTCTTT. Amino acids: CASSLARRGTEAFF.

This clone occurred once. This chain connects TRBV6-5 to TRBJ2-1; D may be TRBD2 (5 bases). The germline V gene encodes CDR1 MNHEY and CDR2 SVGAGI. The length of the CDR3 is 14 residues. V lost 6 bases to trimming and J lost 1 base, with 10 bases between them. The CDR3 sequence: CASSPRGSYNEQFF. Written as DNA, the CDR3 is TGTGCCAGCAGCCCCCGGGGATCCTACAATGAGCAGTTCTTC.

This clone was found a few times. CDR3 loop: CASSQHGGNQPQHF. The DNA of the CDR3 is TGCGCCAGCAGCCAACACGGGGGGAATCAGCCCCAGCATTTT. This sequence joins TRBV4-1 and TRBJ1-5; TRBD1 is a possible D gene (5 bases). The V gene's germline CDR1 is MGHRA and CDR2 YSYEKL. The CDR3 is made up of 14 amino acids. V lost 2 bases to trimming and J lost 4 bases, with 9 bases between them.

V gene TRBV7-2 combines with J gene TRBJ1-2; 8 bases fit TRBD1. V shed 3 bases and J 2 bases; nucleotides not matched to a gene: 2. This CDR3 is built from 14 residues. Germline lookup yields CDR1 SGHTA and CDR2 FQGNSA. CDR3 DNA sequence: TGTGCCAGCAGCTTCGACAGGGGCAACTATGGCTACACCTTC. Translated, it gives CASSFDRGNYGYTF.

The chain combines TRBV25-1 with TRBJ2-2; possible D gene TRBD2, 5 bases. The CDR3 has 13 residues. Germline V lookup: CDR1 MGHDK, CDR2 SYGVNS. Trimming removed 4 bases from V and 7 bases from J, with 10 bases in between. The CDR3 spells CASSAIAHGELFF. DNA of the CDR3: TGTGCCAGCAGTGCAATAGCGCACGGGGAGCTGTTTTTT.

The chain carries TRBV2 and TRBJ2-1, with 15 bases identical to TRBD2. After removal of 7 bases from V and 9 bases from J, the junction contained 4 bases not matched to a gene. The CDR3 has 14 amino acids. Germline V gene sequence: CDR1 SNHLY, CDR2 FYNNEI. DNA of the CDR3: TGTGCCAGCACCGAGGGACTAGCGGGAGGTGAGCAGTTCTTC. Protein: CASTEGLAGGEQFF.

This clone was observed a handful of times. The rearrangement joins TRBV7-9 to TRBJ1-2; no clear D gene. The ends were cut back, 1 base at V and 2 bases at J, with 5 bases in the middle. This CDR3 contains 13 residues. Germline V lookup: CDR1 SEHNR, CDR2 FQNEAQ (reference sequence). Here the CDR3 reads CASSLGENYGYTF. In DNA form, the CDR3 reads TGTGCCAGCAGCTTAGGTGAGAACTATGGCTACACCTTC.

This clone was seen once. DNA of the CDR3: TGTGCCAGCAGTTGGACAGGTACAAGCAATCAGCCCCAGCATTTT. This translates into CASSWTGTSNQPQHF. This chain joins TRBV27 and TRBJ1-5; TRBD1 aligns across 7 bases. The CDR3 contains 15 residues. Trimming removed 4 bases from V and 1 base from J; junction bases left unmatched: 4. Per the germline V gene, CDR1 is MNHEY and CDR2 is SMNVEV (reference sequence).

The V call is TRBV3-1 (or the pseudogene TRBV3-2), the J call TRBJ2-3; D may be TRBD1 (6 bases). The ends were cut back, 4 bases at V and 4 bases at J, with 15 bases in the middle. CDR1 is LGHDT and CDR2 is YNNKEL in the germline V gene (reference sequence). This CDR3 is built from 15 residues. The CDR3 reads CASSLQGAVPDTQYF. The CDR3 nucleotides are TGTGCCAGCAGCCTACAGGGAGCAGTCCCAGATACGCAGTATTTT.

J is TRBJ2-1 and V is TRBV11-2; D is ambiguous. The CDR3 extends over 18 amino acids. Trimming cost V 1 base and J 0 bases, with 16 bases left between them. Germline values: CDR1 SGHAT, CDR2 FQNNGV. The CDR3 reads CASSLGKKTVSSYNEQFF. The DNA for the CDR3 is TGTGCCAGCAGCTTAGGGAAGAAGACTGTGAGCTCCTACAATGAGCAGTTCTTC.

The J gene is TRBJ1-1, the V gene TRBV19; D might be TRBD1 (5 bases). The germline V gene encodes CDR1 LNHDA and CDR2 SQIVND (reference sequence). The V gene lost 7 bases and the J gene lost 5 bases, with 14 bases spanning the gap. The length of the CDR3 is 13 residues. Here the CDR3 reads CASTTRERTEAFF. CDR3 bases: TGTGCCAGTACGACCAGGGAAAGAACTGAAGCTTTCTTT.

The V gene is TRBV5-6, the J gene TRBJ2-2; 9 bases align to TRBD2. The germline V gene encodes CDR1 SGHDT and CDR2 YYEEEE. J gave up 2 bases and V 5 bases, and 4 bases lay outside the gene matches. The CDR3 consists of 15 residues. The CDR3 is CASSAGGPNTGELFF. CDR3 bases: TGTGCCAGCAGTGCGGGAGGGCCTAACACCGGGGAGCTGTTTTTT.

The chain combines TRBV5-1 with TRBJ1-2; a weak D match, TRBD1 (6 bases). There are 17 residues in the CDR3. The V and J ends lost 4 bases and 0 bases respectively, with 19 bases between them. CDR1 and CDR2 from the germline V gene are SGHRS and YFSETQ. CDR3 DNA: TGCGCCAGCAGCACAACAGGGCTACCAACGTCTAACTATGGCTACACCTTC. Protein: CASSTTGLPTSNYGYTF.

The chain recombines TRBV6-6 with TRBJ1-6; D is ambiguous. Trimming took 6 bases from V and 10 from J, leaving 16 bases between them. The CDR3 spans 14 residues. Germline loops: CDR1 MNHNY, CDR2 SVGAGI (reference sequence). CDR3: CASSTRGGNSPLHF. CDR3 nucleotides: TGTGCCAGCAGCACTCGGGGAGGGAACTCACCCCTCCACTTT.

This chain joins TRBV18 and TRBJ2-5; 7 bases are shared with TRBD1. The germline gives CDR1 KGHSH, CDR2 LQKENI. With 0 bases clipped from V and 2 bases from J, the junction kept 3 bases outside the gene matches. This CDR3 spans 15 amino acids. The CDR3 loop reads CASSPPDRVQETQYF. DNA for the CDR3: TGTGCCAGCTCACCACCTGACAGGGTTCAAGAGACCCAGTACTTC.

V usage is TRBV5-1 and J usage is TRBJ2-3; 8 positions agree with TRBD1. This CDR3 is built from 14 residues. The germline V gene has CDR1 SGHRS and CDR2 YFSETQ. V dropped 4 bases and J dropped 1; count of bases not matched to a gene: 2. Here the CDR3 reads CASSKGQGTDTQYF. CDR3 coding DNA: TGCGCCAGCAGCAAGGGACAGGGCACAGATACGCAGTATTTT.

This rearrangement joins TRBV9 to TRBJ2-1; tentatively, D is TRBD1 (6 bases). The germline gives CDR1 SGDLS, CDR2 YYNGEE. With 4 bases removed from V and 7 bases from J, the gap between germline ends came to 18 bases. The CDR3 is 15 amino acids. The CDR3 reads CASSSKTGWGNEQFF. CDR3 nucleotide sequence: TGTGCCAGCAGCTCCAAGACAGGCTGGGGTAATGAGCAGTTCTTC.

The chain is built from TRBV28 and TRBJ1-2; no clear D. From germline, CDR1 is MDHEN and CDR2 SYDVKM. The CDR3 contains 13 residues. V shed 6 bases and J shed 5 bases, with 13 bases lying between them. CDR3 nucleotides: TGTGCCAGCAGGCCGGCGGCAAGGTATGGCTACACCTTC. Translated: CASRPAARYGYTF.

CDR3 DNA: TGTGCCAGCAGCCAGACGGGACAGGGCGACTCTAACTATGGCTACACCTTC. This codes for CASSQTGQGDSNYGYTF. V gene TRBV7-3 combines with J gene TRBJ1-2; 9 bases line up with TRBD1. This CDR3 comprises 17 residues. The germline gives CDR1 SGHTA, CDR2 FQGTGA. V lost 5 bases and J lost 0; bases outside the gene matches: 10.

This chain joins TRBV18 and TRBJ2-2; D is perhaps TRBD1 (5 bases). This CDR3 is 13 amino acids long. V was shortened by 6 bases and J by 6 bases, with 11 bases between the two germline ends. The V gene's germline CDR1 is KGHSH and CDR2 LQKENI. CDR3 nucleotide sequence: TGTGCCAGCTCCCAGGGTTCCGCCGGGGAGCTGTTTTTT. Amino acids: CASSQGSAGELFF.

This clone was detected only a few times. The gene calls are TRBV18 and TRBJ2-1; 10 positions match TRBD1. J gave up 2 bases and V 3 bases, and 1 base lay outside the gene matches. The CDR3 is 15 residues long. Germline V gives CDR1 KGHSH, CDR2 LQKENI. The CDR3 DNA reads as TGTGCCAGCTCACCCGGGACAGGGGCCTACAATGAGCAGTTCTTC. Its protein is CASSPGTGAYNEQFF.

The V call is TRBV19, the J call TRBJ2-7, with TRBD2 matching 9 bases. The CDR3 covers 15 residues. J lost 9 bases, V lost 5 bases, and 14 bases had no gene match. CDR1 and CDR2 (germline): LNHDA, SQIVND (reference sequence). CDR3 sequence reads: CASSPTGTSSFVQYF. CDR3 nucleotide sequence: TGTGCCAGTAGTCCGACCGGGACTAGCTCCTTCGTGCAGTACTTC.

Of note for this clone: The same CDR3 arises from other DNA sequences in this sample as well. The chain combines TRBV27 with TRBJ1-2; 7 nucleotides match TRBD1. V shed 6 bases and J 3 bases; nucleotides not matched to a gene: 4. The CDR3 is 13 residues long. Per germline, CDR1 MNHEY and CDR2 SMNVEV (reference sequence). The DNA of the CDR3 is TGTGCCAGCAGCCTAACAGGGGACTATGGCTACACCTTC. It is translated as CASSLTGDYGYTF.

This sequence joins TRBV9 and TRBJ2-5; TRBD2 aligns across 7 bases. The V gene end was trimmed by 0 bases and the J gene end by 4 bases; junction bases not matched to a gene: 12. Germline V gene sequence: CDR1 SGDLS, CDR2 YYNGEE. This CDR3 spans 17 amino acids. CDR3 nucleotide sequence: TGTGCCAGCAGCGTAGCGGCGGGAGCGGGTCTTGGAGAGACCCAGTACTTC. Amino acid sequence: CASSVAAGAGLGETQYF.

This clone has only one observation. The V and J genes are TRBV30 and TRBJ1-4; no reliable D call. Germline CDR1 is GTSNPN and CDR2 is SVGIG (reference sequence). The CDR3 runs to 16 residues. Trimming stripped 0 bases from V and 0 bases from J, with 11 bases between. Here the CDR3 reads CAWSVPRSSTNEKLFF. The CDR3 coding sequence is TGTGCCTGGAGTGTACCTAGGTCTTCAACTAATGAAAAACTGTTTTTT.

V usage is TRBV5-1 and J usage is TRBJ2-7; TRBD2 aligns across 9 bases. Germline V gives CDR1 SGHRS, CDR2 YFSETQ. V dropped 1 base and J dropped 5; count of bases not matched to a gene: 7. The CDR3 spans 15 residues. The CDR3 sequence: CASSLSSGRFHEQYF. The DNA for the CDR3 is TGCGCCAGCAGCTTGTCCAGCGGGAGGTTCCACGAGCAGTACTTC. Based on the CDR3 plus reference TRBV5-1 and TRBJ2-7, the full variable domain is KAGVTQTPRYLIKTRGQQVTLSCSPISGHRSVSWYQQTPGQGLQFLFEYFSETQRNKGNFPGRFSGRQFSNSRSEMNVSTLELGDSALYLCASSLSSGRFHEQYFGPGTRLTVT.